Following are 11 T cell receptor beta chains from one sample sequenced in a study of molecular identifiers for immune sequencing clone quantification. TCRdb reprocessed the PCR reads via MiXCR and lists one record per CDR3 protein. This sample has more than 550,000 distinct CDR3 sequences, with approximately 24% found just once. Sequencing was carried out using naive CD8+ T cells from blood, with Jurkat cell RNA spiked in. As to subset: FACS-sorted CD8+CD4-CCR7+CD45RA+ naive T cells. These receptors were collected from a human donor in good health. Some libraries in this study had Jurkat cell RNA spiked in.

As DNA, the CDR3 is TGCGCCAGCAGTGAACGTCCAGCGGGGGGTGCAGAGTATTTT. Protein: CASSERPAGGAEYF. V gene TRBV10-1 combines with J gene TRBJ2-3; 9 bases align to TRBD2. Germline CDR1 is WNHNN and CDR2 is SYGVQD (reference sequence). The CDR3 has 14 residues. V shed 3 bases, J shed 13 bases, and the junction held 11 bases outside the gene matches.

In its sample, this clonotype was seen a few times. V usage is TRBV4-3 and J usage is TRBJ1-2; D gene uncertain. Germline V gives CDR1 LGHNA, CDR2 YSLEER. V dropped 2 bases and J dropped 2 bases, with 12 bases sitting between them. This CDR3 is built from 15 residues. CDR3 DNA: TGCGCCAGCAGCCAATCTATCGGGCCCAACTATGGCTACACCTTC. Its protein is CASSQSIGPNYGYTF.

The J gene is TRBJ2-5, the V gene TRBV20-1, with D possibly TRBD1 on 6 matching bases. The V and J ends lost 0 bases and 1 base respectively, with 12 bases between them. This CDR3 is built from 15 residues. Germline V gives CDR1 DFQATT, CDR2 SNEGSKA (reference sequence). In DNA, the CDR3 is TGCAGTGCTAGAGATTATACAGGGCCCCAAGAGACCCAGTACTTC. Amino acids: CSARDYTGPQETQYF.

The sample holds a few counts of this clonotype. The chain employs TRBV7-6 and TRBJ2-7; 9 positions agree with TRBD1. Germline V gives CDR1 SGHVS, CDR2 FNYEAQ. The CDR3 is 16 amino acids. Unmatched junction bases numbered 12, after V lost 5 bases and J lost 4 bases. The DNA of the CDR3 is TGTGCCAGCAGCCTCAGCCGAGGACAGGGGATTTACGAGCAGTACTTC. Translating gives CASSLSRGQGIYEQYF.

The V gene is TRBV2, the J gene TRBJ1-2, with D possibly being TRBD1 (5 bases). The CDR3 consists of 15 residues. Germline loops: CDR1 SNHLY, CDR2 FYNNEI. Trimming left V 1 base short and J 1 base short, with 10 bases between. The CDR3 DNA reads TGTGCCAGCAGTGAAGTAGACAGACTTAACTATGGCTACACCTTC. This gives the protein CASSEVDRLNYGYTF.

This clonotype has a handful of counts. The V call is TRBV20-1, the J call TRBJ2-1; D may be TRBD2 (5 bases). Trimming stripped 0 bases from V and 4 bases from J, with 13 bases between. The CDR3 loop spans 15 amino acids. Germline CDR1 reads DFQATT; CDR2 reads SNEGSKA (reference sequence). The CDR3 sequence is CSARDPGSPYNEQFF. CDR3 DNA sequence: TGCAGTGCTAGAGACCCGGGGTCCCCTTACAATGAGCAGTTCTTC.

The rearrangement uses TRBV27 and TRBJ1-1; 7 bases match TRBD1. Germline loops: CDR1 MNHEY, CDR2 SMNVEV (reference sequence). This CDR3 spans 12 amino acids. J lost 7 bases, V lost 6 bases, and 5 bases had no gene match. The chain's CDR3 is CASRGQNIEAFF. Written as DNA, the CDR3 is TGTGCCAGCAGGGGACAGAATATTGAAGCTTTCTTT.

The chain has TRBV5-3 and TRBJ2-7; D is unresolved. TRBV5-3 is an ORF; its function is uncertain. The CDR3 contains 12 residues. Trimming removed 9 bases from V and 4 bases from J, with 14 bases in between. The CDR3 DNA is TGTGCCAACAGCTTGATAGGATACGAGCAGTACTTC. Residues: CANSLIGYEQYF.

The genes are TRBV30 and TRBJ1-1; 7 bases agree with TRBD1. This CDR3 has 14 amino acids. V shed 3 bases, J shed 3 bases, and the junction held 7 bases outside the gene matches. Germline V gene data show CDR1 as GTSNPN and CDR2 as SVGIG (reference sequence). CDR3 DNA sequence: TGTGCCTGGAGCCCTGGACAGGATGACACTGAAGCTTTCTTT. Protein product: CAWSPGQDDTEAFF.

The chain is built from TRBV6-5 and TRBJ2-5, with TRBD2 identical over 7 bases. V lost 8 bases and J lost 5; bases outside the gene matches: 8. This CDR3 has 13 residues. Germline loops: CDR1 MNHEY, CDR2 SVGAGI. The CDR3 sequence: CASGHRGSETQYF. In DNA form, the CDR3 reads TGTGCCAGCGGTCATCGCGGGAGTGAGACCCAGTACTTC.

The rearrangement joins TRBV28 to TRBJ1-1; D is perhaps TRBD1 (6 bases). Germline V gives CDR1 MDHEN, CDR2 SYDVKM. Trimming removed 7 bases from V and 6 bases from J, with 18 bases in between. The length of the CDR3 is 14 residues. The CDR3 DNA follows: TGTGCCAGCACCCGAAATACAGGGATCCCTGAAGCTTTCTTT. Its protein is CASTRNTGIPEAFF.